This T cell receptor (beta chain) derives from a study of T cells in Graves' hyperthyroidism and ophthalmopathy. Overall study findings and caveats: Most thyroid clonotypes expanded above 0.001 were also detected in blood.

Patients with uncontrolled infections, other autoimmune diseases, pregnancy or lactation were excluded. Thyroid ultrasound and orbital computed tomography, with clinical symptoms and serum thyroxine and TRAb, informed diagnoses. This CDR3 has 13 residues. V was clipped by 3 bases and J by 4 bases, with 7 bases between them. In germline, CDR1 is SEHNR, CDR2 FQNEAQ (reference sequence). Amplification targeted TCR beta CDR3 regions from RNA transcripts. During a first-round RT-PCR of the TCR CDR3, the HTBI primer set was used. TCRdb reprocessed the multiplex PCR reads via MiXCR and lists one record per CDR3 protein. Here the sample spans around 500,000 distinct CDR3 sequences, roughly a sixth being singletons. In this sample, this clonotype turned up many times. Its antigen is not identified.

The clonotype originates from a woman aged 25 to 45 with Graves' ophthalmopathy. The sequenced sample was blood. The chain links TRBV7-9 to TRBJ1-5; no definite D call. The CDR3 sequence: CASSLKGNQPQHF. DNA of the CDR3: TGTGCCAGCAGCTTGAAGGGAAATCAGCCCCAGCATTTT.